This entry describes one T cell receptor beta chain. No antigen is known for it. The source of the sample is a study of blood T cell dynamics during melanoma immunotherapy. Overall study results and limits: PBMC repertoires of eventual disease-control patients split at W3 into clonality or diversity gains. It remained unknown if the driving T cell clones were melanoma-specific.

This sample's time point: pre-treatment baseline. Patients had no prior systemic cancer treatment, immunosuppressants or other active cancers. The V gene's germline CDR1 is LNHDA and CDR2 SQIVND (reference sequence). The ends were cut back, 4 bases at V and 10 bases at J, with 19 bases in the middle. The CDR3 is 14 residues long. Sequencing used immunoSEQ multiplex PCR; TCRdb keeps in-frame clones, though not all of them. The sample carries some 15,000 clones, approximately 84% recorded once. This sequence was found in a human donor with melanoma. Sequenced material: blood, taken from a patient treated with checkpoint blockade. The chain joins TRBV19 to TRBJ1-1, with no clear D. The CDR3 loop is CASSTQTGVLGAFF. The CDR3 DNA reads TGTGCCAGTAGTACCCAGACTGGGGTATTAGGAGCTTTCTTT.